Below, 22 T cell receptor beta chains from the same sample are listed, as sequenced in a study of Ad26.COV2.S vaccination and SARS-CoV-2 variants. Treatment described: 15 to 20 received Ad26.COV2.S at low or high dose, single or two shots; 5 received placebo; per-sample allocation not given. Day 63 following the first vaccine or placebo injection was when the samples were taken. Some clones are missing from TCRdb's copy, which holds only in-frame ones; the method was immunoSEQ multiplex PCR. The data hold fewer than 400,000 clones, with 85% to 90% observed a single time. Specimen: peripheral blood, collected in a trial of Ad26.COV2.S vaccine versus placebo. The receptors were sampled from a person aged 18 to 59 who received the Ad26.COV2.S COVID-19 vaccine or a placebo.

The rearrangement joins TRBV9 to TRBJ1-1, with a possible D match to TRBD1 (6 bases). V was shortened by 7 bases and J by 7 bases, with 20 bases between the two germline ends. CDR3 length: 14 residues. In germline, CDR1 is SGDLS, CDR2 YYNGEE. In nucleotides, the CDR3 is TGTGCCAGCGCTCTGCACGGGGACACGGGTGAAGCTTTCTTT. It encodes CASALHGDTGEAFF.

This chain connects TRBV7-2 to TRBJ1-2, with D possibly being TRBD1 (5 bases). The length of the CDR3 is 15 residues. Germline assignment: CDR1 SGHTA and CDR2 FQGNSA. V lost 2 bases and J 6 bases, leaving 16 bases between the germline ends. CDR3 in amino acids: CASSLWGVESHGYTF. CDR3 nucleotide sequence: TGTGCCAGCAGCTTATGGGGGGTGGAGTCTCATGGCTACACCTTC.

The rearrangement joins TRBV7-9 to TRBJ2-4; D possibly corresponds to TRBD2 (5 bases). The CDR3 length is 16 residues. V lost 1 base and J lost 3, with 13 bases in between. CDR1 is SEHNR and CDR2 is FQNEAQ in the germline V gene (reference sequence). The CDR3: CASSLGPGNDKNIQYF. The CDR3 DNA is TGTGCCAGCAGCTTAGGCCCGGGGAATGACAAAAACATTCAGTACTTC. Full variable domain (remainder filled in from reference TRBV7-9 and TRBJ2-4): DTGVSQNPRHKITKRGQNVTFRCDPISEHNRLYWYRQTLGQGPEFLTYFQNEAQLEKSRLLSDRFSAERPKGSFSTLEIQRTEQGDSAMYLCASSLGPGNDKNIQYFGAGTRLSVL.

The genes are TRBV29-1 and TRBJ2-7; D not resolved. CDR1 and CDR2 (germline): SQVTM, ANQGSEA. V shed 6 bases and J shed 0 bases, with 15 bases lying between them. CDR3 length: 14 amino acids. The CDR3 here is CSVRAGTSSYEQYF. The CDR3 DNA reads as TGCAGCGTACGGGCAGGCACAAGCTCCTACGAGCAGTACTTC.

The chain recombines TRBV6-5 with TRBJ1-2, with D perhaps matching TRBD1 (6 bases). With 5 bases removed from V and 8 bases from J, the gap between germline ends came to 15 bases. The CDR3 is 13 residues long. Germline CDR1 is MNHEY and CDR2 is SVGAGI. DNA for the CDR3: TGTGCCAGCAGTCAGAGACAGGCGGGAGGCTACACCTTC. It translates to CASSQRQAGGYTF.

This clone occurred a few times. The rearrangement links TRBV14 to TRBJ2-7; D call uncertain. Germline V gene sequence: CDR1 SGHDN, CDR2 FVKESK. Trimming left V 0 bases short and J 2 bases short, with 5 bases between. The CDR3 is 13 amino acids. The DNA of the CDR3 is TGTGCCAGCAGCCAAGATTTGGCCTACGAGCAGTACTTC. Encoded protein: CASSQDLAYEQYF.

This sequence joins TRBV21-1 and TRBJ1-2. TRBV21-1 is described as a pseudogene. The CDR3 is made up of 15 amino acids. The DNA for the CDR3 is TGTGCCAGCAGCAAACCGGGGTGCCCCACGGGGACCTACACCTTC. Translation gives CASSKPGCPTGTYTF.

CDR3 region: CASSPDGPRNQPQHF. CDR3 bases: TGCGCCAGCAGCCCGGACGGTCCCCGCAATCAGCCCCAGCATTTT. This rearrangement joins TRBV5-1 to TRBJ1-5; D is ambiguous. Trimming left V 4 bases short and J 2 bases short, with 13 bases between. Per germline, CDR1 SGHRS and CDR2 YFSETQ. The CDR3 loop spans 15 amino acids.

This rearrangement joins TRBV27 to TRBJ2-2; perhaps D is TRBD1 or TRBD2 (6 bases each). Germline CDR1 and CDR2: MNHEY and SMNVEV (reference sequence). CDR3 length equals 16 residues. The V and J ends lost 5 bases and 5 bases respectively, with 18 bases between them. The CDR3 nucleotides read TGTGCCAGCAGTCCCGCGGGACACCGCGGGACCGGGGAGCTGTTTTTT. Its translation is CASSPAGHRGTGELFF.

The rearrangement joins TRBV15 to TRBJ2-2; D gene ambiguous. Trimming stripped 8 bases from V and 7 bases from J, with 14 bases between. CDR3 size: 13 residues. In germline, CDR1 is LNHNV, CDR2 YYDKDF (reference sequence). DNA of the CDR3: TGTGCCACCTCGGCCCACACGGGCGGGGAGCTGTTTTTT. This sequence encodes CATSAHTGGELFF.

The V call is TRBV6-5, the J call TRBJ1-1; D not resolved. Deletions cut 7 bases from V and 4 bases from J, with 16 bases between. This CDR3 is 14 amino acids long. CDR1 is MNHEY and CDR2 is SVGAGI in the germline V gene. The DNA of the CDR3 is TGTGCCAGCACCTCCCCAGGAGGGTTCACTGAAGCTTTCTTT. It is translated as CASTSPGGFTEAFF.

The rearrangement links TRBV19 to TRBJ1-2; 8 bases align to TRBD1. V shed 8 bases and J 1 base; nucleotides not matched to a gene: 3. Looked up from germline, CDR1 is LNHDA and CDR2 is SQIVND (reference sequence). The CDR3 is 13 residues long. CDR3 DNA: TGTGCCAGTTGGGACAGGATTAACTATGGCTACACCTTC. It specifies CASWDRINYGYTF.

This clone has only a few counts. This CDR3 is CASSLHGVNEKLFF. In DNA, the CDR3 is TGTGCCAGCAGCTTACATGGGGTTAATGAAAAACTGTTTTTT. This chain joins TRBV5-6 and TRBJ1-4; D gene unclear. V was shortened by 2 bases and J by 4 bases, with 9 bases between the two germline ends. CDR1 and CDR2 from the germline V gene are SGHDT and YYEEEE. The CDR3 spans 14 residues.

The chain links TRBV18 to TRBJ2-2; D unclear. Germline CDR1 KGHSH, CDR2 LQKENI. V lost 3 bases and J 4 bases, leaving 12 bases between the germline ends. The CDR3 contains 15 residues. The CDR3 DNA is TGTGCCAGCTCACCTCGGCAGGACCTCACCGGGGAGCTGTTTTTT. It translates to CASSPRQDLTGELFF.

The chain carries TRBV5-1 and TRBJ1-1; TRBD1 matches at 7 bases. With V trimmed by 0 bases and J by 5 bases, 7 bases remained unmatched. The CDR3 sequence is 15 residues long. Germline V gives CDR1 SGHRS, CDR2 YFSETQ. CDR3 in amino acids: CASSLEGGGGTEAFF. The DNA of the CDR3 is TGCGCCAGCAGCTTGGAAGGGGGCGGGGGAACTGAAGCTTTCTTT.

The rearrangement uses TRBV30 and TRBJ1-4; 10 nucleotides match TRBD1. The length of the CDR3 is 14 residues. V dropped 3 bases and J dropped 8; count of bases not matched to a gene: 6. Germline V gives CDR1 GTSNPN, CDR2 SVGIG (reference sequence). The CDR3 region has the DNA TGTGCCTGGAGCGACAGGGGGCCAAGGGAAAAACTGTTTTTT. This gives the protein CAWSDRGPREKLFF.

CDR3 residues: CASSQTTDLMETQYF. The CDR3 nucleotides are TGTGCCAGCAGCCAGACGACAGACTTAATGGAGACCCAGTACTTC. The chain combines TRBV5-6 with TRBJ2-5; tentatively, D is TRBD1 (5 bases). V gave up 4 bases and J gave up 5 bases, with 18 bases separating them. Per the germline V gene, CDR1 is SGHDT and CDR2 is YYEEEE. This CDR3 region has 15 residues.

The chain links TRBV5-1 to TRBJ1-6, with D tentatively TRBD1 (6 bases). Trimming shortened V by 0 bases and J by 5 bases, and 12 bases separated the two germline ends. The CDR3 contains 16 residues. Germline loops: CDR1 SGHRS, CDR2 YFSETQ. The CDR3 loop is CASSLDRVTNNSPLHF. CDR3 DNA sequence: TGCGCCAGCAGCTTGGACAGGGTCACAAATAATTCACCCCTCCACTTT.

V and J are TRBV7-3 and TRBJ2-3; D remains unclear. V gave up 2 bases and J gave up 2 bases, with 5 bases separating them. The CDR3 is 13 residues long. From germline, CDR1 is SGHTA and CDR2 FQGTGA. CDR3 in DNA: TGTGCCAGCAGCTTACAGGCCACAGATACGCAGTATTTT. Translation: CASSLQATDTQYF.

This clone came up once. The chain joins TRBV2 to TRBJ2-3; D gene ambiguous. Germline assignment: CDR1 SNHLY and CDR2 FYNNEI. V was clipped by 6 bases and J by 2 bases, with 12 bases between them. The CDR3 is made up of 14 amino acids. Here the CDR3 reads CASRIVRNTDTQYF. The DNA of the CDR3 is TGTGCCAGCAGGATAGTACGGAACACAGATACGCAGTATTTT.

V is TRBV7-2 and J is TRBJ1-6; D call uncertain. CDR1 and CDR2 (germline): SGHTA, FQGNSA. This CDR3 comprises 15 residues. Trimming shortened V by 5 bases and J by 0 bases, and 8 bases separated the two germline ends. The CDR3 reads CASSPHSSYNSPLHF. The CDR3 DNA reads TGTGCCAGCAGCCCTCATAGCTCCTATAATTCACCCCTCCACTTT. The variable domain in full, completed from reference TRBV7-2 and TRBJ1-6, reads GAGVSQSPSNKVTEKGKDVELRCDPISGHTALYWYRQSLGQGLEFLIYFQGNSAPDKSGLPSDRFSAERTGGSVSTLTIQRTQQEDSAVYLCASSPHSSYNSPLHFGNGTRLTVT.

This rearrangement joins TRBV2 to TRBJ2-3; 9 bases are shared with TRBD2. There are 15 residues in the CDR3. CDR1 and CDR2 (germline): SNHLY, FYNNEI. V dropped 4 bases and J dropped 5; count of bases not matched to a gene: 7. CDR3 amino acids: CASSVNSGGGDTQYF. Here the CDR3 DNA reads TGTGCCAGCAGTGTTAATAGCGGGGGTGGAGATACGCAGTATTTT.